Listed here is a single T cell receptor beta chain. Its antigen is not known. The ends were cut back, 6 bases at V and 7 bases at J, with 12 bases in the middle. The CDR3 runs 12 residues. CDR1 and CDR2 from the germline V gene are MDHEN and SYDVKM. This sample is drawn from a study of cytomegalovirus exposure and HLA in healthy donors. Study-wide findings and caveats: Within the 90 to 150 validation repertoires, first-cohort TCR clusters tended to co-occur, according to a later analysis. Reported performance of the classifier showed diagnosis of cytomegalovirus status with high specificity and sensitivity.

Data came from immunoSEQ multiplex PCR; TCRdb stores just in-frame clones and leaves some out. The repertoire holds about 160,000 clones, with roughly nine tenths as singletons. This chain links TRBV28 with TRBJ1-1, with D possibly TRBD1 on 6 matching bases. This clonotype was obtained from a woman aged 18-29 years in good health and CMV-seropositive. Sequenced material: PBMCs. The CDR3, as DNA: TGTGCCAGCAGGACCTCACAGGGTGAAGCTTTCTTT. Its translation is CASRTSQGEAFF.